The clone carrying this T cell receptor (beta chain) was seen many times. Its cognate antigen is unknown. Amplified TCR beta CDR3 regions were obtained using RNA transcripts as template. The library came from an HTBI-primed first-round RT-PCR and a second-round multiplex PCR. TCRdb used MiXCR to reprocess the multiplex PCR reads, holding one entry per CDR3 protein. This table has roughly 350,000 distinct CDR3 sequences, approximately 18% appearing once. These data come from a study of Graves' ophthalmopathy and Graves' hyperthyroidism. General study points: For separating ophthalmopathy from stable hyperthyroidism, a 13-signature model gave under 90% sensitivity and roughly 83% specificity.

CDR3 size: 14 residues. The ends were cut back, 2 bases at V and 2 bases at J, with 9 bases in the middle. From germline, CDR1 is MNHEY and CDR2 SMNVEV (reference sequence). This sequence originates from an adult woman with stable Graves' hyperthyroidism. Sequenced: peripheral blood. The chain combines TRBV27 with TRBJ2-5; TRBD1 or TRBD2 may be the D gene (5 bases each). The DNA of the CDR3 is TGTGCCAGCAGTTTAGGTTGGGGGCAAGAGACCCAGTACTTC. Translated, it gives CASSLGWGQETQYF.